This TCR beta chain was identified in a study of beta chain features in type 1 diabetes. Trimming cost V 1 base and J 6 bases, with 10 bases left between them. Germline loops: CDR1 SGHRS, CDR2 YFSETQ. The CDR3 runs 14 residues. As every portion of the isolated RNA was reverse transcribed, the sequencing read expressed TCRB transcripts. This table comes from immunoSEQ multiplex PCR, and its TCRdb copy is limited to in-frame clones, with some not included. The data hold 240,000 or so clones, with less than 35% observed a single time. The TCR sequence derives from a man under 40 in good health. Sequencing was carried out using central memory CD4+ T cells from blood. The J gene is TRBJ1-4, the V gene TRBV5-1; D gene ambiguous. The CDR3 DNA reads as TGCGCCAGCAGCTTGCGCGGAGATCATGAAAAACTGTTTTTT. It encodes CASSLRGDHEKLFF.